The T cell receptor beta chain under discussion was sequenced for a study of T cells in Graves' hyperthyroidism and ophthalmopathy. Study-wide points: Before onset, ophthalmopathy was predicted by the model a median approximately 6.6 months earlier.

Participants, patients aged 18 to 65, had newly diagnosed hyperthyroidism with a duration under 2 months. Patients showing uncontrolled infection, other autoimmune disease, pregnancy or lactation were ineligible. On the basis of clinical symptoms, serum thyroxine and TRAb, thyroid ultrasound and orbital computed tomography, diagnoses were made. Per the germline V gene, CDR1 is MDHEN and CDR2 is SYDVKM. The CDR3 is made up of 15 amino acids. Trimming stripped 3 bases from V and 1 base from J, with 12 bases between. This clonotype was counted at least ten times. The antigen is undetermined. It was RNA transcripts that yielded the amplified TCR beta CDR3 regions. An initial round of RT-PCR targeting the TCR CDR3 relied on the HTBI primer set. TCRdb re-called the multiplex PCR reads through MiXCR, storing one row per CDR3 protein. The sample lists nearly 600,000 distinct CDR3 sequences; over 11% were seen once.

The receptor's source is a woman aged 30 to 39 with Graves' hyperthyroidism that later progressed to Graves' ophthalmopathy. The V and J genes are TRBV28 and TRBJ1-2; D not resolved. The sample comprised blood. The CDR3 nucleotides read TGTGCCAGCAGTTTGAATCAGGTTATTAACTATGGCTACACCTTC. Translation gives CASSLNQVINYGYTF.